A single sample is the source of the 2 T cell receptor beta chains below, sequenced in a study of shared clonotypes between healthy human individuals. Method: immunoSEQ multiplex PCR; TCRdb's copy keeps in-frame clones and lacks some. This sample yields approximately 2.5 million clones, of which roughly 92% are seen a single time; more than 0.12% belongs to the top ten. The sample consisted of naive CD4+ T cells sorted from blood. Subset given: CD45RA+ positively selected. These TCRs come from a man between 18 and 29 years old in good health.

This sequence joins TRBV11-3 and TRBJ2-2; tentative D call: TRBD1 (5 bases). Looked up from germline, CDR1 is SGHNT and CDR2 is YENEEA. CDR3 size: 15 residues. The V end lost 1 base, the J end lost 7 bases, and 13 bases lay between the germline ends. The CDR3 region is CASSLVGADGGELFF. The CDR3 DNA reads TGTGCCAGCAGCTTAGTAGGGGCGGATGGCGGGGAGCTGTTTTTT.

In regard to this clone: This clone may be a read error of a much larger clone one base away. This chain uses TRBV6-6 with TRBJ2-2, with D hard to call. Deletions cut 6 bases from V and 5 bases from J, with 7 bases between. Germline loops: CDR1 MNHNY, CDR2 SVGAGI (reference sequence). CDR3 size: 12 residues. CDR3 in DNA: TGTGCCAGCAGCTTGGAGACCGGGGAGCTGTTTTTT. Residues: CASSLETGELFF.